A single sample gave rise to the 28 T cell receptor beta chains below, sequenced in a study of control samples from healthy donors and cancer patients. Sequenced by immunoSEQ multiplex PCR; TCRdb stores in-frame clones only, minus some. The sample yields around 230,000 clones, about 95% seen once. Sequenced sample: blood. The receptors originated from a man aged 50 to 60 in good health.

The gene calls are TRBV6-5 and TRBJ1-3; TRBD1 might be the D (5 bases). CDR3 length: 16 amino acids. V was clipped by 0 bases and J by 4 bases, with 13 bases between them. CDR1 and CDR2 from the germline V gene are MNHEY and SVGAGI. The CDR3 DNA reads as TGTGCCAGCAGTTACTCGGGACCCTTAGGAGGAAACACCATATATTTT. This translates into CASSYSGPLGGNTIYF.

Only one count was recorded for this clone. This sequence joins TRBV7-2 and TRBJ2-3, with D maybe TRBD2 (6 bases). This CDR3 has 14 amino acids. The V end lost 4 bases, the J end lost 4 bases, and 12 bases lay between the germline ends. Germline assignment: CDR1 SGHTA and CDR2 FQGNSA. Here the CDR3 DNA reads TGTGCCAGCAGCTCCGGCGGGGCCGCAGATACGCAGTATTTT. Translation gives CASSSGGAADTQYF.

The chain combines TRBV21-1 with TRBJ2-2; TRBD1, the table's D call, lacks a check against the DNA. TRBV21-1 is termed a pseudogene. The CDR3 consists of 18 residues. CDR3 bases: TGTGCCAGCAGCGCCCTACTCCGGGACAGAAAGGACACCGGGGAGCTGTTTTTT. It translates to CASSALLRDRKDTGELFF.

The rearrangement links TRBV3-1 (or the pseudogene TRBV3-2) to TRBJ2-1, with TRBD1 matching over 9 bases. Per the germline V gene, CDR1 is LGHDT and CDR2 is YNNKEL (reference sequence). The length of the CDR3 is 15 residues. The junction had 2 bases not matched to a gene; V was cut back by 5 bases and J by 0 bases. CDR3: CASSDRGGSYNEQFF. In nucleotides, the CDR3 is TGTGCCAGCAGCGACAGGGGGGGCTCCTACAATGAGCAGTTCTTC.

The V call is TRBV28, the J call TRBJ1-6, with D possibly matching TRBD1 (5 bases). The CDR3 sequence is 17 residues long. The V gene lost 6 bases and the J gene lost 1 base, with 16 bases spanning the gap. CDR1 is MDHEN and CDR2 is SYDVKM in the germline V gene. CDR3 sequence reads: CASSTPGLRSYNSPLHF. As DNA, the CDR3 is TGTGCCAGCAGCACCCCGGGACTACGTTCCTATAATTCACCCCTCCACTTT. Based on the CDR3 plus reference TRBV28 and TRBJ1-6, the full variable domain is DVKVTQSSRYLVKRTGEKVFLECVQDMDHENMFWYRQDPGLGLRLIYFSYDVKMKEKGDIPEGYSVSREKKERFSLILESASTNQTSMYLCASSTPGLRSYNSPLHFGNGTRLTVT.

V gene TRBV2 combines with J gene TRBJ2-7; no clear D gene. Germline-derived CDR1 and CDR2 are SNHLY and FYNNEI. The CDR3 runs to 14 residues. The V gene lost 1 base and the J gene lost 0 bases, with 7 bases spanning the gap. The CDR3 is CASSEGSYSYEQYV. The DNA of the CDR3 is TGTGCCAGCAGTGAAGGATCCTACTCCTACGAGCAGTACGTC.

The V and J genes are TRBV3-1 (or the pseudogene TRBV3-2) and TRBJ2-3; TRBD2 aligns across 10 bases. CDR1 and CDR2 (germline): LGHDT, YNNKEL (reference sequence). CDR3 length: 16 residues. V trimming: 3 bases; J trimming: 3 bases; junction bases outside the gene matches: 6. For the CDR3, the DNA is TGTGCCAGCAGCCAGCGTAGCGGGGGGATGACAGATACGCAGTATTTT. Residues: CASSQRSGGMTDTQYF.

The chain employs TRBV12-5 and TRBJ2-2, with unresolved D. V was shortened by 3 bases and J by 5 bases, with 7 bases between the two germline ends. The germline gives CDR1 LGHNT, CDR2 FRNRAP. The CDR3 consists of 13 residues. CDR3: CASGLGNTGELFF. The CDR3 nucleotides are TGTGCTAGTGGTTTAGGGAATACCGGGGAGCTGTTTTTT.

V is TRBV6-1 and J is TRBJ1-5; unclear D gene. Trimming pared 1 base from V and 6 bases from J, leaving 4 bases between. CDR1 MNHNS and CDR2 SASEGT come from the germline V gene. CDR3 length equals 12 residues. CDR3 bases: TGTGCCAGCAGTGAAGGGAGTCAGCCCCAGCATTTT. It is translated as CASSEGSQPQHF.

This sequence joins TRBV6-2 or TRBV6-3 and TRBJ2-5, with 9 bases fitting TRBD1. The junction had 2 bases not matched to a gene; V was cut back by 2 bases and J by 1 base. CDR1 is MNHEY, CDR2 SVGEGT, per germline. CDR3 length: 15 amino acids. CDR3 sequence reads: CASSYETGGQETQYF. CDR3 nucleotides: TGTGCCAGCAGTTACGAGACAGGGGGCCAAGAGACCCAGTACTTC.

The chain links TRBV9 to TRBJ2-1, with D perhaps being TRBD1 or TRBD2 (5 bases each). Trimming took off 0 bases at V and 3 bases at J, with 10 bases between the two ends. The CDR3 has 15 residues. Per the germline V gene, CDR1 is SGDLS and CDR2 is YYNGEE. CDR3 sequence reads: CASSVGDGYYNEQFF. The CDR3 region has the DNA TGTGCCAGCAGCGTAGGGGACGGGTACTACAATGAGCAGTTCTTC.

The chain couples TRBV6-2 or TRBV6-3 to TRBJ2-1, with 8 bases identical to TRBD2. Looked up from germline, CDR1 is MNHEY and CDR2 is SVGEGT. V shed 6 bases, J shed 7 bases, and the junction held 11 bases outside the gene matches. The CDR3 contains 15 residues. The CDR3 spells CASSKSGGRGNEQFF. The DNA of the CDR3 is TGTGCCAGCAGCAAAAGCGGGGGCCGAGGAAATGAGCAGTTCTTC.

V and J are TRBV7-9 and TRBJ2-2, with 11 bases matching TRBD2. CDR3 length: 16 residues. In germline, CDR1 is SEHNR, CDR2 FQNEAQ (reference sequence). With V trimmed by 5 bases and J by 2 bases, 4 bases remained unmatched. CDR3: CASSLLAGVNTGELFF. CDR3 bases: TGTGCCAGCAGCCTACTAGCGGGGGTAAACACCGGGGAGCTGTTTTTT. The full variable domain, rest sourced from reference TRBV7-9 and TRBJ2-2, is DTGVSQNPRHKITKRGQNVTFRCDPISEHNRLYWYRQTLGQGPEFLTYFQNEAQLEKSRLLSDRFSAERPKGSFSTLEIQRTEQGDSAMYLCASSLLAGVNTGELFFGEGSRLTVL.

V gene TRBV6-5 combines with J gene TRBJ2-2; D is unclear. The CDR3 extends over 13 amino acids. V lost 1 base and J lost 5, with 5 bases in between. Germline-derived CDR1 and CDR2 are MNHEY and SVGAGI. CDR3 coding DNA: TGTGCCAGCAGTTACTGGGAAACCGGGGAGCTGTTTTTT. Translated, it gives CASSYWETGELFF.

The chain carries TRBV10-3 and TRBJ1-6; 7 bases map to TRBD1. Per germline, CDR1 ENHRY and CDR2 SYGVKD. V was clipped by 5 bases and J by 8 bases; unmatched bases: 3. This CDR3 has 13 residues. Here the CDR3 reads CAISSDRDSPLHF. In DNA, the CDR3 is TGTGCCATCAGTAGCGACAGGGATTCACCCCTCCACTTT.

The chain joins TRBV28 to TRBJ2-3; 8 bases match TRBD2. The germline V gene encodes CDR1 MDHEN and CDR2 SYDVKM. Losses at the gene ends were 1 base for V and 1 base for J; bases not matched to a gene: 13. The CDR3 is made up of 19 amino acids. The CDR3 DNA reads as TGTGCCAGCAGTTTATATCTAGCGGGCCGGATAAGGGGCACAGATACGCAGTATTTT. This encodes CASSLYLAGRIRGTDTQYF.

This clone was seen just once. The rearrangement links TRBV6-1 to TRBJ1-1; the D is unclear. In germline, CDR1 is MNHNS, CDR2 SASEGT. CDR3 length: 17 residues. V was trimmed by 4 bases and J by 0 bases, leaving 18 bases between them. In DNA, the CDR3 is TGTGCCAGCAGTGGGACCCTTGGGAGTAGCATGAACACTGAAGCTTTCTTT. As protein: CASSGTLGSSMNTEAFF.

This rearrangement joins TRBV7-6 to TRBJ2-7, with D tentatively TRBD2 (5 bases). Between the trimmed V and J ends, which lost 3 bases and 6 bases, there was a span of 12 bases. Germline-derived CDR1 and CDR2 are SGHVS and FNYEAQ. There are 13 residues in the CDR3. CDR3 nucleotides: TGTGCCAGCAGCTTCGGCGGGCCGGGCGAGCAGTACTTC. Its translation: CASSFGGPGEQYF.

The V gene is TRBV5-8, the J gene TRBJ1-1; D unresolved. Germline CDR1 SGHTS, CDR2 YDEGEE. The CDR3 is 14 residues long. V was cut by 2 bases and J by 3 bases, with 11 bases left in between. In DNA, the CDR3 is TGTGCCAGCAGCTTCCAGCTAGCCTACACTGAAGCTTTCTTT. It encodes CASSFQLAYTEAFF.

The V call is TRBV28, the J call TRBJ1-5, with 10 nucleotides matching TRBD1. The germline gives CDR1 MDHEN, CDR2 SYDVKM. This CDR3 contains 15 residues. V shed 3 bases and J 4 bases; nucleotides not matched to a gene: 3. As DNA, the CDR3 is TGTGCCAGCAGTTTTAGGGGACAGGGGAATCAGCCCCAGCATTTT. As protein: CASSFRGQGNQPQHF.

The chain joins TRBV19 to TRBJ2-7; 9 nucleotides line up with TRBD1. The CDR3 sequence is 17 residues long. CDR1 LNHDA and CDR2 SQIVND come from the germline V gene (reference sequence). With V trimmed by 1 base and J by 5 bases, 12 bases remained unmatched. CDR3 amino acids: CASSIGGGQGWRDEQYF. The CDR3 nucleotides read TGTGCCAGTAGTATAGGAGGGGGACAGGGATGGCGGGACGAGCAGTACTTC.

The J gene is TRBJ1-6, the V gene TRBV5-8; D possibly corresponds to TRBD1 (6 bases). The CDR3 contains 17 residues. Germline V gene lookup returns CDR1 SGHTS and CDR2 YDEGEE. The V end lost 4 bases, the J end lost 0 bases, and 14 bases lay between the germline ends. CDR3 loop: CASSGGAGSSYNSPLHF. DNA of the CDR3: TGTGCCAGCAGCGGGGGGGCTGGGAGCTCCTATAATTCACCCCTCCACTTT.

V and J are TRBV28 and TRBJ1-4, with D perhaps matching TRBD1 (5 bases). Germline CDR1 is MDHEN and CDR2 is SYDVKM. V lost 6 bases, J lost 6 bases, and 14 bases lay in between. The CDR3 is 14 amino acids. The CDR3: CASRSHGADEKLFF. CDR3 in DNA: TGTGCCAGCAGGTCCCACGGGGCCGATGAAAAACTGTTTTTT.

The V gene is TRBV20-1, the J gene TRBJ1-3; D unclear. Per germline, CDR1 DFQATT and CDR2 SNEGSKA (reference sequence). The length of the CDR3 is 11 residues. Between the trimmed V and J ends, which lost 5 bases and 4 bases, there was a span of 6 bases. Written as DNA, the CDR3 is TGCAGTGCTGATCAGGGAAACACCATATATTTT. Its protein is CSADQGNTIYF.

The chain joins TRBV2 to TRBJ1-2, with 8 bases aligning to TRBD1. The V gene's germline CDR1 is SNHLY and CDR2 FYNNEI. V lost 6 bases, J lost 8 bases, and 14 bases stayed unmatched. This CDR3 contains 15 residues. The CDR3 nucleotides are TGTGCCAGCAGATCCTACGGGACAGGAGCACAGGGCTACACCTTC. Translated: CASRSYGTGAQGYTF.

The CDR3 here is CASGRENTGELFF. For the CDR3, the DNA is TGTGCCAGTGGTAGGGAGAACACCGGGGAGCTGTTTTTT. The chain carries TRBV6-6 and TRBJ2-2; D gene ambiguous. The CDR3 runs to 13 residues. V lost 9 bases to trimming and J lost 1 base, with 9 bases between them. CDR1 MNHNY and CDR2 SVGAGI come from the germline V gene (reference sequence).

The chain carries TRBV20-1 and TRBJ1-1; 12 bases match TRBD1. CDR3 length: 18 amino acids. Germline V CDR1 and CDR2: DFQATT, SNEGSKA (reference sequence). The junction had 16 bases not matched to a gene; V was cut back by 3 bases and J by 5 bases. The CDR3 nucleotides are TGCAGTGCTAGTGGAACTTCCGGGACAGGGGGCAAGGGGACTGAAGCTTTCTTT. Translated: CSASGTSGTGGKGTEAFF.

The genes are TRBV6-5 and TRBJ1-1; possible D gene TRBD1, 5 bases. Looked up from germline, CDR1 is MNHEY and CDR2 is SVGAGI. The CDR3 consists of 14 residues. Trimming took 2 bases from V and 1 from J, leaving 8 bases between them. The CDR3 DNA follows: TGTGCCAGCAGTTACGGAACAGGGAACACTGAAGCTTTCTTT. Translated, it gives CASSYGTGNTEAFF.